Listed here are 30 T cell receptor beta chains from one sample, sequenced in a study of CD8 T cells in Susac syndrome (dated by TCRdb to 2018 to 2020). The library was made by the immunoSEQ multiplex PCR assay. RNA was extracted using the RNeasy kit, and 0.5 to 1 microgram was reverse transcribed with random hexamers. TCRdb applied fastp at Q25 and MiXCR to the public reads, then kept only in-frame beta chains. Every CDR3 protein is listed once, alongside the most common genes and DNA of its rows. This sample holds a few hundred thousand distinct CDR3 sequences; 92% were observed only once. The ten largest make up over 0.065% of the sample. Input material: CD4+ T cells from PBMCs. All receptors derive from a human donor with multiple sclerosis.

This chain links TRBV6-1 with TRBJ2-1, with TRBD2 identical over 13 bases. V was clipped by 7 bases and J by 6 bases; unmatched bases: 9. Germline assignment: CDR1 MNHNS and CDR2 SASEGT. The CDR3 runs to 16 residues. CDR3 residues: CASTRLAGGPGNEQFF. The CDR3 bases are TGTGCCAGCACACGACTAGCGGGAGGCCCCGGCAATGAGCAGTTCTTC.

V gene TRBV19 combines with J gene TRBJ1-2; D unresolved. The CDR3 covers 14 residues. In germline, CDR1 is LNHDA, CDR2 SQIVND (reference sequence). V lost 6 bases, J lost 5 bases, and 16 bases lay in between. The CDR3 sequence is CASSQTVSQYGYTF. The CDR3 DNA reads TGTGCCAGTAGCCAAACAGTTAGTCAGTATGGCTACACCTTC.

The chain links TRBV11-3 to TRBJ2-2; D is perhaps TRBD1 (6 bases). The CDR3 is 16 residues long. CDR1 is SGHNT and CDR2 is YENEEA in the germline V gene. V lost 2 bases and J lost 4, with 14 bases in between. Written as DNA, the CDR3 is TGTGCCAGCAGCTTACAGGGGCCCTCGGGCACCGGGGAGCTGTTTTTT. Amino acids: CASSLQGPSGTGELFF. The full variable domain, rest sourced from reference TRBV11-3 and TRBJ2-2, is EAGVVQSPRYKIIEKKQPVAFWCNPISGHNTLYWYLQNLGQGPELLIRYENEEAVDDSQLPKDRFSAERLKGVDSTLKIQPAELGDSAVYLCASSLQGPSGTGELFFGEGSRLTVL.

CDR3: CASSIPGDGYTF. CDR3 coding DNA: TGCGCCAGCAGCATTCCAGGGGACGGCTACACCTTC. This chain links TRBV5-1 with TRBJ1-2, with D possibly TRBD1 on 6 matching bases. This CDR3 has 12 residues. The V end was cut by 4 bases, the J end by 8 bases, with 12 bases between. The germline V gene has CDR1 SGHRS and CDR2 YFSETQ.

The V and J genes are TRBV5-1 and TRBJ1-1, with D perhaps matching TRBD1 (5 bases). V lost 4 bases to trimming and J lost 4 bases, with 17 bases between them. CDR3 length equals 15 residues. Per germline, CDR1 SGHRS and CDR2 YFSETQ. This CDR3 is CASSGTTVSGTEAFF. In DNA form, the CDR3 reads TGCGCCAGCAGCGGAACGACAGTCTCGGGCACTGAAGCTTTCTTT.

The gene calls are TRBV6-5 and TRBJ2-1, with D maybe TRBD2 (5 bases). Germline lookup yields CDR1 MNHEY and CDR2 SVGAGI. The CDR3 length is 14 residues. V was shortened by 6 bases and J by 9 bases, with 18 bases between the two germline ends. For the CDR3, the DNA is TGTGCCAGCAGCCTCCAAATTTCGGGGAGTGAGCAGTTCTTC. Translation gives CASSLQISGSEQFF.

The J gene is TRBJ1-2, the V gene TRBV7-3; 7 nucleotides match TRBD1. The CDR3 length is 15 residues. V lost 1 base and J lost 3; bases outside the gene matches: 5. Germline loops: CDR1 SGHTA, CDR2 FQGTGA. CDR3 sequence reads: CASSLNAGGHYGYTF. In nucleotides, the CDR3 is TGTGCCAGCAGCTTAAATGCAGGGGGGCACTATGGCTACACCTTC.

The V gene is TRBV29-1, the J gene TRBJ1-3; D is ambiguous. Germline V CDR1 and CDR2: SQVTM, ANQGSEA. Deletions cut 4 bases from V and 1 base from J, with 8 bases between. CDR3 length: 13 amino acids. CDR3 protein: CSVGEGSGNTIYF. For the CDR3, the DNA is TGCAGCGTTGGGGAAGGGTCTGGAAACACCATATATTTT.

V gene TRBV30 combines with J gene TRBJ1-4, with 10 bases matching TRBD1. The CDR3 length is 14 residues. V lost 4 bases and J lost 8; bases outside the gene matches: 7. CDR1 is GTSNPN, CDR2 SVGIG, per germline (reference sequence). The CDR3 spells CAWKGTGEEEKLFF. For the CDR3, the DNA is TGTGCCTGGAAGGGGACAGGGGAGGAGGAAAAACTGTTTTTT.

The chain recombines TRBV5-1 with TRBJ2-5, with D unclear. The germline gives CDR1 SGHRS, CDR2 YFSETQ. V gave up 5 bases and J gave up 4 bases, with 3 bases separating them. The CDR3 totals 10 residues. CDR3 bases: TGCGCCAGCAGTGGAGAGACCCAGTACTTC. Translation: CASSGETQYF.

CDR3 amino acids: CASSLAEGPQHF. The CDR3 DNA is TGTGCCAGCAGTTTAGCTGAGGGACCCCAGCATTTT. V usage is TRBV12-3 or TRBV12-4 and J usage is TRBJ1-5; no definite D call. This CDR3 contains 12 residues. The V end was cut by 0 bases, the J end by 10 bases, with 7 bases between.

The CDR3, as DNA: TGTGCCAGCAGCCCAGGAGCTAGCGGGAGGGCGGGATACGAGCAGTACTTC. It is translated as CASSPGASGRAGYEQYF. The chain joins TRBV7-2 to TRBJ2-7; 12 positions agree with TRBD2. V dropped 5 bases and J dropped 4; count of bases not matched to a gene: 12. From germline, CDR1 is SGHTA and CDR2 FQGNSA. This CDR3 has 17 amino acids.

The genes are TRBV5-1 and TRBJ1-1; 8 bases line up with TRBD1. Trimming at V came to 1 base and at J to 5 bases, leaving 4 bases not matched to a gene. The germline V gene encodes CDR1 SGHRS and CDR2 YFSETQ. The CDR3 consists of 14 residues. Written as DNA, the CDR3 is TGCGCCAGCAGCTTGAAGACAGGGGAAACTGAAGCTTTCTTT. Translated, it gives CASSLKTGETEAFF.

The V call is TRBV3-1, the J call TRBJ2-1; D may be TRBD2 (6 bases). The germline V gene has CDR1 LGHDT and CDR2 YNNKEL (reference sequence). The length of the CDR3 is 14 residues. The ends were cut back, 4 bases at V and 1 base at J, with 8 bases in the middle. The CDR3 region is CASSRRESYNEQFF. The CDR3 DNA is TGTGCCAGCAGCCGACGGGAGTCCTACAATGAGCAGTTCTTC.

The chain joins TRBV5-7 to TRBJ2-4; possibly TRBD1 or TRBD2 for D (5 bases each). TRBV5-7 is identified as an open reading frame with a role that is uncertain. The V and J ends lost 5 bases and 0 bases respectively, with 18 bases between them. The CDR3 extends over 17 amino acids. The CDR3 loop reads CASSSTRDGTAKNIQYF. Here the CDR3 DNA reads TGTGCCAGCAGTTCTACCCGGGACGGAACAGCCAAAAACATTCAGTACTTC.

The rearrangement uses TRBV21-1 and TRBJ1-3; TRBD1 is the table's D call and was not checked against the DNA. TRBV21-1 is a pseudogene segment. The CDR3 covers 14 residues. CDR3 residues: CASSNGGTGNTIYF. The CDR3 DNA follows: TGTGCCAGCAGCAACGGGGGGACTGGAAACACCATATATTTT.

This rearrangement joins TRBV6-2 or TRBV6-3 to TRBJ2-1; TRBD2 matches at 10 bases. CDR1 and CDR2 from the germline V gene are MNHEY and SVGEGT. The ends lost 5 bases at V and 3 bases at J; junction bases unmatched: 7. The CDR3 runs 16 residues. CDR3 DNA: TGTGCCAGCAGTCCTTCCCTAGCGGGAGTCTACAATGAGCAGTTCTTC. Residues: CASSPSLAGVYNEQFF.

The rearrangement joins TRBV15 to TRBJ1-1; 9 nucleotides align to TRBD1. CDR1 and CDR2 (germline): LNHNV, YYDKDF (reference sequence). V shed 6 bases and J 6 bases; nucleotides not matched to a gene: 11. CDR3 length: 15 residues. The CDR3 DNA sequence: TGTGCCACCAGTCGGGGACAGGGAGGATCACCTGAAGCTTTCTTT. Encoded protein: CATSRGQGGSPEAFF.

CDR3 coding DNA: TGTGCCAGCAGTTTTGGCGGCAGAAACTCTTATGGCTACACCTTC. Its protein is CASSFGGRNSYGYTF. The chain has TRBV12-3 or TRBV12-4 and TRBJ1-2; D gene ambiguous. Trimming stripped 3 bases from V and 5 bases from J, with 16 bases between. The CDR3 covers 15 residues.

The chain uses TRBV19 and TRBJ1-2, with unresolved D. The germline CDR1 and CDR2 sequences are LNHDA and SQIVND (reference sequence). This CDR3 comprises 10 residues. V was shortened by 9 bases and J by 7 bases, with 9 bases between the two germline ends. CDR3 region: CASQNRGYTF. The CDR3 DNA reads TGTGCCAGCCAGAATCGTGGCTACACCTTC.

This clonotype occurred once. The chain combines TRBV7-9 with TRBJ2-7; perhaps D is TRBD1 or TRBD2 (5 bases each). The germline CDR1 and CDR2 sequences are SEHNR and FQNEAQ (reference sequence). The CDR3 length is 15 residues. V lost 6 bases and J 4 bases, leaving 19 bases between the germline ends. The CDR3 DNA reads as TGTGCCAGCAGGCCCTCCCGGGACGGACGATACGAGCAGTACTTC. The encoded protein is CASRPSRDGRYEQYF.

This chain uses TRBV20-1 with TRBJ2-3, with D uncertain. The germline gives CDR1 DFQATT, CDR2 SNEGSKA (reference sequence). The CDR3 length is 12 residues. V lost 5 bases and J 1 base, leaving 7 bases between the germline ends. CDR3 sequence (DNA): TGCAGTGCTGATCCAGGCACAGATACGCAGTATTTT. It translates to CSADPGTDTQYF.

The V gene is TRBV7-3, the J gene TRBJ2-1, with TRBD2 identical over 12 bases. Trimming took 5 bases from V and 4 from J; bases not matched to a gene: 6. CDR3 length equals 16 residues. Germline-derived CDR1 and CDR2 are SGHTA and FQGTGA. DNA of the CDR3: TGTGCCAGCAGCATCGCCGGGACTAGCGGGTACAATGAGCAGTTCTTC. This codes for CASSIAGTSGYNEQFF.

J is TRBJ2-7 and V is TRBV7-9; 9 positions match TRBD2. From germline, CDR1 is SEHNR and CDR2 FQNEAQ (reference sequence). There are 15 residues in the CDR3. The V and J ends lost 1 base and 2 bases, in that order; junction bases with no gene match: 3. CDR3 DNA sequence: TGTGCCAGCAGCTTAGGATCTAGCGGGACCTACGAGCAGTACTTC. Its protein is CASSLGSSGTYEQYF.

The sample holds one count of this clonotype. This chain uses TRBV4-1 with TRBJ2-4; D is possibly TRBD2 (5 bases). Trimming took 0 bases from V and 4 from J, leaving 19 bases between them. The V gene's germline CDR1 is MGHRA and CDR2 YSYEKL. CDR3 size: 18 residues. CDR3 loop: CASSQEGARFGLKNIQYF. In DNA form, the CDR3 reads TGCGCCAGCAGCCAAGAAGGCGCGCGTTTTGGACTTAAAAACATTCAGTACTTC.

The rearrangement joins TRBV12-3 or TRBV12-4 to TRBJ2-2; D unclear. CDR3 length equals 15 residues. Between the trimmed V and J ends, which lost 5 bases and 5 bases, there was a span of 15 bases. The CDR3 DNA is TGTGCCAGCAGTCCCACACGAAGGGCGACCGGGGAGCTGTTTTTT. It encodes CASSPTRRATGELFF.

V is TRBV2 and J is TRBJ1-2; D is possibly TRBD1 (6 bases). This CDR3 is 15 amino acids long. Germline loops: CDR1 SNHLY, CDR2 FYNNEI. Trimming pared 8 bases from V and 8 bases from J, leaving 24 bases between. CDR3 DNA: TGTGCCAGCGGTGGGTACGGGGGGCCTTCTGAGGGCTACACCTTC. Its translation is CASGGYGGPSEGYTF.

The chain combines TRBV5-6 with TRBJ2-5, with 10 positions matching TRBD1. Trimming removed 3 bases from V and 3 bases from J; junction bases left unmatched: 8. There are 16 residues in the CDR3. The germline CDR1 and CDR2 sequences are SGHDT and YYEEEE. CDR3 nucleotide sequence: TGTGCCAGCAGCTACCTCGGGGGGACAGGGGAAGAGACCCAGTACTTC. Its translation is CASSYLGGTGEETQYF.

CDR3 protein: CSATIDPNTDTQYF. For the CDR3, the DNA is TGCAGTGCTACAATCGACCCAAACACAGATACGCAGTATTTT. This chain links TRBV20-1 with TRBJ2-3; D call uncertain. The CDR3 is 14 amino acids. Trimming took 4 bases from V and 2 from J, leaving 13 bases between them. In germline, CDR1 is DFQATT, CDR2 SNEGSKA (reference sequence).

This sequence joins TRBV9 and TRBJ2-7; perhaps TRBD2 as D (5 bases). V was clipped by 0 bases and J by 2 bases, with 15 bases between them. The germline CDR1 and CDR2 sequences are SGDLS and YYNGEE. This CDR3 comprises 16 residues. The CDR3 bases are TGTGCCAGCAGCGTAGCGGGATCGGCCGCCGCCTACGAGCAGTACTTC. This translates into CASSVAGSAAAYEQYF.